This T cell receptor beta chain appears in the sequencing data of a study of beta chain features in type 1 diabetes. Study outcomes and limitations: Among patients with Type 1 diabetes, TCRB CDR3s were moderately but significantly shorter in every one of the four CD4+ subsets. The study left unresolved whether HLA type influences TCRB rearrangement.

Regarding this clone: Its matching antigen is unknown.

Reverse transcribing all isolated RNA meant expressed TCRB transcripts were sequenced. Method: immunoSEQ multiplex PCR; TCRdb's copy keeps in-frame clones and lacks some. The table shows about half a million clones, with approximately 10% occurring only once. The collection from each donor was one heparinised blood draw averaging roughly 0.11 L. Germline V lookup: CDR1 SGHAT, CDR2 FQNNGV. The length of the CDR3 is 17 residues. Trimming left V 5 bases short and J 3 bases short, with 20 bases between. The chain uses TRBV11-2 and TRBJ2-4; D is perhaps TRBD2 (6 bases). Sequences were obtained from naive CD4+ T cells from blood. The source is a woman younger than 35 in good health. The CDR3 spells CASSAVSGERVKNIQYF. The CDR3 nucleotides read TGTGCCAGCAGCGCCGTTTCGGGGGAGAGGGTCAAAAACATTCAGTACTTC.